What follows is one T cell receptor beta chain and its context. Its antigen is still unknown. This sample is part of a study of T cell responses to AZD1222 COVID-19 vaccine. Second doses that came at about 4 or about 12 weeks were put together. The study's findings and limits: The study found Spike-specific TCR breadth and depth rose after two AZD1222 doses. Sampling captured repertoires only after the peak T cell response. Researchers report vaccine-associated CD4 TCRs spanning spike, with dominance at 160-218 and 743-854.

This table comes from immunoSEQ multiplex PCR, and its TCRdb copy is limited to in-frame clones, with some not included. The sample has some 70,000 clones, about 80% seen once. Losses at the gene ends were 6 bases for V and 7 bases for J; bases not matched to a gene: 21. Germline assignment: CDR1 MNHNY and CDR2 SVGAGI (reference sequence). There are 19 residues in the CDR3. The sequencing used peripheral blood, collected 28 days after the second AZD1222 dose. This TCR came from an adult who received the AZD1222 COVID-19 vaccine. The genes are TRBV6-6 and TRBJ1-2; the match to TRBD1 covers 12 bases. The CDR3 loop reads CASRRATGTGGGGGPGYTF. CDR3 coding DNA: TGTGCCAGCAGACGAGCTACCGGGACAGGGGGCGGCGGCGGTCCTGGCTACACCTTC.